One sample yielded the 27 T cell receptor beta chains listed below, sequenced in a study of a mutant IDH1 vaccine in newly diagnosed glioma. The time point is: baseline, week 1 (first vaccination visit). Treatment defined: pre-vaccination baseline after standard-of-care therapy. TCRdb keeps only in-frame clones here, not all; method: immunoSEQ multiplex PCR. Of approximately 52,000 clones in the sample, over 65% were seen once. Here the sequenced sample was PBMCs, taken from a glioma patient treated with radiotherapy, temozolomide or both. All receptors come from a woman in her thirties or forties with glioma.

This sequence joins TRBV7-2 and TRBJ1-5; D unresolved. The CDR3 is 15 residues long. The germline V and J ends were trimmed by 6 bases and 4 bases, with 16 bases remaining between them. CDR1 and CDR2 (germline): SGHTA, FQGNSA. Here the CDR3 reads CASSRSGLGNQPQHF. In DNA form, the CDR3 reads TGTGCCAGCAGTCGAAGTGGGCTAGGGAATCAGCCCCAGCATTTT.

As DNA, the CDR3 is TGTGCCAGCAGCTTCGGACAGGGAGAGGGGAACTATGGCTACACCTTC. Translated, it gives CASSFGQGEGNYGYTF. V is TRBV7-6 and J is TRBJ1-2, with 8 bases that match TRBD1. Germline V CDR1 and CDR2: SGHVS, FNYEAQ. The CDR3 has 16 amino acids. With V trimmed by 3 bases and J by 2 bases, 8 bases remained unmatched.

The J gene is TRBJ1-2, the V gene TRBV7-2; weak D call: TRBD1 (6 bases). The CDR3 is made up of 16 amino acids. Looked up from germline, CDR1 is SGHTA and CDR2 is FQGNSA. Trimming shortened V by 0 bases and J by 4 bases, and 15 bases separated the two germline ends. CDR3 amino acids: CASSLAGSGVIYGYTF. The CDR3 DNA reads as TGTGCCAGCAGCTTAGCAGGCTCAGGGGTTATCTATGGCTACACCTTC.

The rearrangement links TRBV5-1 to TRBJ2-1; D unresolved. Per germline, CDR1 SGHRS and CDR2 YFSETQ. V was clipped by 0 bases and J by 9 bases, with 7 bases between them. This CDR3 spans 12 amino acids. The CDR3 is CASSLDRGEQFF. CDR3 DNA: TGCGCCAGCAGCTTGGACAGAGGTGAGCAGTTCTTC.

This clone came up a few times. The genes are TRBV11-2 and TRBJ1-1; the D gene is possibly TRBD1 (5 bases). CDR3 length: 14 residues. CDR1 is SGHAT, CDR2 FQNNGV, per germline. The V end was cut by 2 bases, the J end by 4 bases, with 11 bases between. CDR3 protein: CASSLYPGLTEAFF. The CDR3 DNA sequence: TGTGCCAGCAGCTTATATCCAGGGCTCACTGAAGCTTTCTTT.

V is TRBV11-2 and J is TRBJ1-1; D is uncertain. The germline V gene encodes CDR1 SGHAT and CDR2 FQNNGV. Deletions cut 5 bases from V and 5 bases from J, with 12 bases between. This CDR3 has 13 amino acids. The DNA for the CDR3 is TGTGCCAGCAGCCTCAACTCTGGGACTGAAGCTTTCTTT. Translating gives CASSLNSGTEAFF.

The gene calls are TRBV7-4 and TRBJ2-2, with D possibly TRBD2 on 6 matching bases. Germline-derived CDR1 and CDR2 are SGHVT and SQSDAQ. V was pared by 2 bases and J by 2 bases, with 15 bases between. The CDR3 is 17 amino acids. CDR3 in amino acids: CASSLSRRGDNTGELFF. CDR3 DNA: TGTGCCAGCAGCTTATCGCGGCGGGGAGACAACACCGGGGAGCTGTTTTTT.

This clone came up once. The rearrangement joins TRBV30 to TRBJ1-2; maybe TRBD1 (6 bases). Germline V lookup: CDR1 GTSNPN, CDR2 SVGIG (reference sequence). The CDR3 spans 13 residues. V was clipped by 1 base and J by 7 bases, with 13 bases between them. CDR3 residues: CAWSAGHYSGYTF. The CDR3 coding sequence is TGTGCCTGGAGTGCGGGACATTATTCTGGCTACACCTTC.

CDR3 in amino acids: CASSLDGVVAGELFF. The CDR3 DNA reads TGCGCCAGCAGCTTAGACGGGGTGGTTGCCGGGGAGCTGTTTTTT. The genes are TRBV5-1 and TRBJ2-2; possible D gene TRBD2, 5 bases. Looked up from germline, CDR1 is SGHRS and CDR2 is YFSETQ. V was pared by 2 bases and J by 6 bases, with 14 bases between. CDR3 length: 15 residues.

The chain uses TRBV6-7 and TRBJ2-7; 8 bases map to TRBD1. TRBV6-7 is an open reading frame whose function is uncertain. Germline trimming cut 2 bases from V and 2 bases from J; bases unmatched to any gene: 2. The CDR3 spans 14 residues. The CDR3, as DNA: TGTGCCAGCAGTTACGGACAGGGAGCCTACGAGCAGTACTTC. It is translated as CASSYGQGAYEQYF.

This chain joins TRBV6-5 and TRBJ2-4; D may be TRBD1 or TRBD2 (5 bases each). In germline, CDR1 is MNHEY, CDR2 SVGAGI. The CDR3 sequence is 13 residues long. V lost 6 bases and J 9 bases, leaving 15 bases between the germline ends. CDR3 residues: CASSPATRGIQYF. The CDR3 DNA reads as TGTGCCAGCAGCCCGGCGACGAGGGGCATTCAGTACTTC.

The gene calls are TRBV6-5 and TRBJ2-5, with D maybe TRBD1 (6 bases). V lost 2 bases and J 4 bases, leaving 17 bases between the germline ends. This CDR3 is 16 amino acids long. The germline gives CDR1 MNHEY, CDR2 SVGAGI. Written as DNA, the CDR3 is TGTGCCAGCAGTTACGCCGGACGGGCCAGGGGAGAGACCCAGTACTTC. Translated, it gives CASSYAGRARGETQYF.

The chain combines TRBV5-6 with TRBJ1-1, with TRBD1 as a possible D gene (5 bases). This CDR3 contains 13 residues. CDR1 and CDR2 from the germline V gene are SGHDT and YYEEEE. V dropped 2 bases and J dropped 1 base, with 6 bases sitting between them. Here the CDR3 reads CASSFGGNTEAFF. The CDR3 nucleotides read TGTGCCAGCAGCTTCGGGGGGAACACTGAAGCTTTCTTT.

In this sample, this clone turned up once. This chain links TRBV10-1 with TRBJ1-4; no clear D. V was shortened by 10 bases and J by 1 base, with 13 bases between the two germline ends. The V gene's germline CDR1 is WNHNN and CDR2 SYGVQD (reference sequence). This CDR3 is built from 14 residues. This CDR3 reads CAIEPLGTNEKLFF. DNA for the CDR3: TGCGCCATCGAACCGTTGGGAACTAATGAAAAACTGTTTTTT.

The rearrangement joins TRBV2 to TRBJ2-5; 7 bases map to TRBD1. The CDR3 extends over 15 amino acids. Trimming cost V 2 bases and J 1 base; bases outside gene matches: 4. In germline, CDR1 is SNHLY, CDR2 FYNNEI. The CDR3 DNA sequence: TGTGCCAGCAGTGAATGGACAGGTTTCCAAGAGACCCAGTACTTC. Translated, it gives CASSEWTGFQETQYF.

The CDR3 DNA is TGTGCCAGCAGCTTAGCGACGGGGGGGCCCGGGACCGGGGAGCTGTTTTTT. As protein: CASSLATGGPGTGELFF. This chain joins TRBV7-8 and TRBJ2-2; TRBD2 aligns across 8 bases. The ends lost 0 bases at V and 5 bases at J; junction bases unmatched: 8. There are 17 residues in the CDR3. Germline V gene lookup returns CDR1 SGHVS and CDR2 FQNEAQ.

The V call is TRBV29-1, the J call TRBJ2-3; a weak D match, TRBD2 (5 bases). CDR1 is SQVTM and CDR2 is ANQGSEA in the germline V gene. Trimming took 5 bases from V and 5 from J, leaving 23 bases between them. CDR3 length: 16 residues. The CDR3 sequence is CSVPHRSASGGDTQYF. The CDR3 coding sequence is TGCAGCGTTCCCCACCGAAGCGCCTCAGGAGGAGATACGCAGTATTTT.

Only a few counts were recorded for this clone. This rearrangement joins TRBV20-1 to TRBJ1-1, with D perhaps matching TRBD1 (6 bases). The V end was cut by 7 bases, the J end by 6 bases, with 12 bases between. Germline V gene sequence: CDR1 DFQATT, CDR2 SNEGSKA (reference sequence). This CDR3 is 11 amino acids long. For the CDR3, the DNA is TGCAGTGTAGGGACAAGGGCTGAAGCTTTCTTT. Translating it yields CSVGTRAEAFF.

The chain recombines TRBV2 with TRBJ2-5; D might be TRBD2 (7 bases). Trimming shortened V by 10 bases and J by 1 base, and 16 bases separated the two germline ends. Germline values: CDR1 SNHLY, CDR2 FYNNEI. The CDR3 length is 14 residues. CDR3 bases: TGTGCCACTCAGGGGACTATTCCCCAAGAGACCCAGTACTTC. Its translation: CATQGTIPQETQYF.

This clone came up once. This chain uses TRBV18 with TRBJ1-4; D unresolved. The CDR3 totals 14 residues. Germline V CDR1 and CDR2: KGHSH, LQKENI. The V end was cut by 2 bases, the J end by 7 bases, with 11 bases between. The CDR3 here is CASSPGEGSEKLFF. The CDR3 region has the DNA TGTGCCAGCTCACCAGGAGAAGGTTCTGAAAAACTGTTTTTT.

The genes are TRBV5-4 and TRBJ2-2; D may be TRBD1 (5 bases). CDR3 length equals 15 residues. Germline V gene sequence: CDR1 SGHNT, CDR2 YYREEE (reference sequence). The ends were cut back, 2 bases at V and 4 bases at J, with 12 bases in the middle. In DNA form, the CDR3 reads TGTGCCAGCAGCTTTTCCTCAGGGCCCACCGGGGAGCTGTTTTTT. Protein product: CASSFSSGPTGELFF.

The chain uses TRBV12-5 and TRBJ2-3; D gene ambiguous. The V gene's germline CDR1 is LGHNT and CDR2 FRNRAP. The CDR3 is made up of 15 amino acids. V shed 1 base and J shed 6 bases, with 14 bases lying between them. CDR3 amino acids: CASGLAPGSVDTQYF. Here the CDR3 DNA reads TGTGCTAGTGGTTTGGCTCCAGGATCCGTGGATACGCAGTATTTT.

This chain uses TRBV2 with TRBJ1-2; the match to TRBD1 covers 7 bases. V shed 4 bases and J 2 bases; nucleotides not matched to a gene: 1. The germline V gene has CDR1 SNHLY and CDR2 FYNNEI. The CDR3 has 13 residues. DNA of the CDR3: TGTGCCAGCAGTGTGGACAGGAACTATGGCTACACCTTC. Its protein is CASSVDRNYGYTF.

The gene calls are TRBV30 and TRBJ2-1; D uncertain. V was trimmed by 0 bases and J by 7 bases, leaving 7 bases between them. This CDR3 is 12 amino acids long. Germline-derived CDR1 and CDR2 are GTSNPN and SVGIG (reference sequence). The CDR3 DNA reads as TGTGCCTGGAGTGTACAAGGGAATGAGCAGTTCTTC. Its translation: CAWSVQGNEQFF.

The sample holds a few counts of this clone. This chain joins TRBV4-1 and TRBJ1-2; TRBD1 matches at 8 bases. CDR3 size: 16 residues. From germline, CDR1 is MGHRA and CDR2 YSYEKL. V dropped 2 bases and J dropped 3; count of bases not matched to a gene: 8. CDR3 bases: TGCGCCAGCAGCCAATATATTCAGACAGGGGACTATGGCTACACCTTC. It yields the protein CASSQYIQTGDYGYTF.

CDR3: CASSEATGTPQPQHF. The CDR3 region has the DNA TGTGCCAGCAGTGAAGCTACCGGGACCCCTCAGCCCCAGCATTTT. The chain couples TRBV2 to TRBJ1-5; maybe TRBD1 (5 bases). The CDR3 contains 15 residues. Germline-derived CDR1 and CDR2 are SNHLY and FYNNEI. The V and J ends lost 0 bases and 6 bases respectively, with 12 bases between them.

The CDR3 is CASSGGGSYLYGYTF. The CDR3 DNA follows: TGTGCCAGCAGTGGAGGGGGAAGCTACCTCTATGGCTACACCTTC. The chain has TRBV25-1 and TRBJ1-2; TRBD1 is a possible D gene (6 bases). Germline V lookup: CDR1 MGHDK, CDR2 SYGVNS. Trimming shortened V by 4 bases and J by 4 bases, and 16 bases separated the two germline ends. CDR3 length equals 15 residues.